This T cell receptor beta chain was sequenced during a study of blood T cell repertoires in COVID-19. Trimming took 4 bases from V and 3 from J, leaving 12 bases between them. There are 14 residues in the CDR3. Germline CDR1 and CDR2: ENHRY and SYGVKD. Those who participated ranged in age from about 18 to 89 years and resided in 24 US areas. Generated by immunoSEQ multiplex PCR, the TCRdb table keeps only in-frame clones and is missing some. The data show fewer than 250,000 clones, around 87% seen once. The specimen sequenced was PBMCs or T cells enriched from blood (not recorded which). The chain links TRBV10-3 to TRBJ1-2; possibly TRBD1 for D (5 bases). The sequence came from a man aged 30-40 years in a cohort exposed to, infected with or recovered from COVID-19 (not recorded which). The CDR3 protein is CAISGGDLYYGYTF. CDR3 nucleotides: TGTGCCATCAGTGGGGGGGACCTCTACTATGGCTACACCTTC.